Sequencing of this T cell receptor beta chain was carried out in a study of blood T cell repertoires in COVID-19. Study overall: Sites in the United States, Italy and Spain provided acute and convalescent COVID-19 samples.

On this clone itself: At one end the junction does not follow the germline gene, possibly because of a read error.

The V gene's germline CDR1 is SGHRS and CDR2 YFSETQ. This CDR3 is built from 15 residues. Those enrolled in Seattle joined during active infection and were followed longitudinally afterward. Method: immunoSEQ multiplex PCR; TCRdb's copy keeps in-frame clones and lacks some. Of about 340,000 clones in the sample, almost 90% were seen once. This TCR derives from a woman in her sixties or seventies with COVID-19, enrolled during active disease. The source material was peripheral blood. The genes are TRBV5-1 and TRBJ2-1; TRBD2 matches 7 bases. Here the CDR3 DNA reads TGCGCCAGCAGCTTGGGTCTAGCGGTCTACGATGAGCAGTTCTTC. Translated: CASSLGLAVYDEQFF. Full variable domain (remainder filled in from reference TRBV5-1 and TRBJ2-1): KAGVTQTPRYLIKTRGQQVTLSCSPISGHRSVSWYQQTPGQGLQFLFEYFSETQRNKGNFPGRFSGRQFSNSRSEMNVSTLELGDSALYLCASSLGLAVYDEQFFGPGTRLTVL.